This T cell receptor beta chain is drawn from a study of blood T cells in healthy people across ages. Study-wide results and caveats: Getting older went along with TCR beta diversity per million T cells dropping roughly linearly.

The V end lost 3 bases, the J end lost 4 bases, and 14 bases lay between the germline ends. CDR3 length: 15 amino acids. Looked up from germline, CDR1 is SGHRS and CDR2 is YFSETQ. The people who gave samples were healthy Caucasians from Russia, aged about 6 to 100. This clonotype has a handful of counts. Its antigen is not identified. Sample-barcoded 5' priming and a J-beta primer mix drove a second PCR of roughly 6 to 12 cycles. A single record per CDR3 protein comes from TCRdb applying MiXCR to the 5' RACE reads. This repertoire shows 550,000 to 750,000 distinct CDR3 sequences, over 20% found once; its top ten account for about 3.6%.

Sequencing input: blood. The rearrangement joins TRBV5-1 to TRBJ2-1; D assignment may be TRBD1 or TRBD2 (7 bases each). The clonotype was recovered from an older man in good health. CDR3 sequence: CASSYTGEGYNEQFF. CDR3 in DNA: TGCGCCAGCAGCTACACAGGGGAGGGGTACAATGAGCAGTTCTTC.